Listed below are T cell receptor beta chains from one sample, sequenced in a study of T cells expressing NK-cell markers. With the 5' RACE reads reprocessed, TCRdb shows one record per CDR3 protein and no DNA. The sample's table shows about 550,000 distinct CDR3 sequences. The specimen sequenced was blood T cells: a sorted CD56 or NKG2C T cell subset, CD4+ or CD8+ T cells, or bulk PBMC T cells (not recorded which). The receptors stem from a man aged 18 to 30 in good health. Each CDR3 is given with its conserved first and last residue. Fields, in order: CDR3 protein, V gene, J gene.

CASRISTGIYGYTF	TRBV6-1	TRBJ1-2
CASSIPGVGETQYF	TRBV19	TRBJ2-5
CASSRPGLSTDTQYF	TRBV6-1	TRBJ2-3
CSARDSSGIGDEQFF	TRBV20-1	TRBJ2-1
CASKLTRDIDLDEQYF	TRBV5-6	TRBJ2-7
CASSLTGTSGRNNEQFF	TRBV5-1	TRBJ2-1
CASKLGTQFPAGQFF	TRBV27	TRBJ2-1
CSARDGQGIGDTQYF	TRBV20-1	TRBJ2-3
CASSLGWRAGAVRGELFF	TRBV11-3	TRBJ2-2
CASSDSGQGLETQYF	TRBV10-1	TRBJ2-5
CASSLNRVKFYTF	TRBV12-3/TRBV12-4	TRBJ1-2
CSAREGSIPHIQYF	TRBV20-1	TRBJ2-4
CASSLRAPWASGGYEQYF	TRBV12-3/TRBV12-4	TRBJ2-7
CASSLADRGEKAEQFF	TRBV11-3	TRBJ2-1
CASSWGQTLTGELFF	TRBV7-9	TRBJ2-2
CASSQRGGVDIQYF	TRBV4-3	TRBJ2-4
CASSPTVGEVSPLHF	TRBV4-3	TRBJ1-6
CASSLVPTWGTQYF	TRBV11-2	TRBJ2-5
CASSLAAGRTNEKLFF	TRBV11-2	TRBJ1-4
CAWTLTGGSQETQYF	TRBV30	TRBJ2-5
CASSSDQTQYF	TRBV7-9	TRBJ2-5
CASSLSLGAGVGDEQFF	TRBV3-1	TRBJ2-1
CATSTDVLLRGYTF	TRBV15	TRBJ1-2
CASSDGTGNPQSGYGYTF	TRBV2	TRBJ1-2
CASSFASLSPLHF	TRBV7-2	TRBJ1-6
CASSPSQTGGTDTQYF	TRBV18	TRBJ2-3
CASSPKKALEQFF	TRBV18	TRBJ2-1
CASSRSGGPSGETQYF	TRBV5-5	TRBJ2-5
CSETDNYNEQFF	TRBV29-1	TRBJ2-1
CASSPGFMNTEAFF	TRBV5-1	TRBJ1-1
CASRLRGGQGSPLHF	TRBV6-1	TRBJ1-6
CASSPAGATEAFF	TRBV6-2/TRBV6-3	TRBJ1-1
CSARDRTAGRETQYF	TRBV20-1	TRBJ2-5
CASSAPGLAGLSSYEQYF	TRBV12-3/TRBV12-4	TRBJ2-7
CASSLSPGGINEQFF	TRBV7-9	TRBJ2-1
CASRDRGRSTDTQYF	TRBV5-1	TRBJ2-3
CASSLPKQGLNTGELFF	TRBV7-8	TRBJ2-2
CASSMVTGRGPTEAFF	TRBV11-1	TRBJ1-1
CSARHGPGSVEKLFF	TRBV20-1	TRBJ1-4
CASSQARGWEETQYF	TRBV14	TRBJ2-5
CASSFVVDGTDTQYF	TRBV7-6	TRBJ2-3
CATLLGGTHEQFF	TRBV15	TRBJ2-1
CASSYTPRAGETQYF	TRBV6-5	TRBJ2-5
CASSGTTGAIDYEQYF	TRBV11-1	TRBJ2-7
CAWSAPNLLAGGELFF	TRBV30	TRBJ2-2
CASSLAGESRAGELFF	TRBV6-1	TRBJ2-2
CSARRLSAGDRDTQYF	TRBV20-1	TRBJ2-3
CASSQVLVYGYNEQFF	TRBV3-1	TRBJ2-1
CASSEPGDHNEQFF	TRBV25-1	TRBJ2-1
CASSETGFWEAFF	TRBV12-3/TRBV12-4	TRBJ1-1
CSVDVGNTIYF	TRBV29-1	TRBJ1-3
CASSPSRDFRTQYF	TRBV27	TRBJ2-5
CSARQGSEEQYF	TRBV20-1	TRBJ2-7
CASSYRRTRSYGYTF	TRBV6-5	TRBJ1-2
CASSASGHLNTEAFF	TRBV6-1	TRBJ1-1
CASSLIGARSNTGELFF	TRBV12-3/TRBV12-4	TRBJ2-2
CASSLAGSRAYTEAFF	TRBV5-5	TRBJ1-1
CAIRKQNTIYF	TRBV10-3	TRBJ1-3
CASEERETGELFF	TRBV7-9	TRBJ2-2